Included here is one T cell receptor beta chain sequence, with context. The antigen remains undetermined. The junction and the germline gene differ at one end; a read error may be behind it. The CDR3 contains 13 residues. In germline, CDR1 is SEHNR, CDR2 FQNEAQ (reference sequence). This entry comes from a study of cytomegalovirus exposure and HLA in healthy donors. The study, taken as a whole, reports: A missense DCLRE1C variant was associated with V- and J-gene trimming of TCR beta chains in a later analysis, and an independent cohort replicated the association. By a later analysis, the bulk of CMV-associated TCR beta chains appeared HLA-restricted.

The PCR ran on 60 Vbeta and 13 Jbeta primers. Using immunoSEQ multiplex PCR, the repertoire was profiled, and TCRdb retains in-frame clones only, with some absent. The sample shows roughly 150,000 clones, 82% of them seen only once. The sample consisted of PBMCs. The chain carries TRBV7-9 and TRBJ2-3; 12 bases fit TRBD2. This TCR was sampled from a woman between 45 and 60 years old in good health and CMV-seropositive. DNA of the CDR3: TGTGCCAGCAGCCCTCAACCGGGACTAGCGGGCGAATTT. This encodes CASSPQPGLAGEF.